Following are 30 T cell receptor beta chains from one sample sequenced in a study of T-cell memory formation after mild COVID-19. Each CDR3 protein is one row after TCRdb ran MiXCR on the 5' RACE reads. The sample has around 200,000 distinct CDR3 sequences, 27% seen once. Sample: PBMCs or a T cell subset sorted from them (not recorded which). The receptors stem from an adult woman who had mild COVID-19 (a few samples of this study predate the infection). Cell type and time point are not known.

This chain joins TRBV7-8 and TRBJ2-7; 9 nucleotides match TRBD1. CDR3 length: 14 amino acids. From germline, CDR1 is SGHVS and CDR2 FQNEAQ. Germline trimming cut 6 bases from V and 3 bases from J; bases unmatched to any gene: 6. The CDR3 here is CASSRQGGNYEQYF. The CDR3 DNA reads TGTGCCAGCAGTCGACAGGGGGGAAACTACGAGCAGTACTTC. Based on the CDR3 plus reference TRBV7-8 and TRBJ2-7, the full variable domain is GAGVSQSPRYKVAKRGQDVALRCDPISGHVSLFWYQQALGQGPEFLTYFQNEAQLDKSGLPSDRFFAERPEGSVSTLKIQRTQQEDSAVYLCASSRQGGNYEQYFGPGTRLTVT.

This clonotype was seen a handful of times. The chain couples TRBV7-8 to TRBJ2-3; D possibly uses TRBD1 or TRBD2 (5 bases each). CDR1 and CDR2 from the germline V gene are SGHVS and FQNEAQ. Deletions cut 1 base from V and 2 bases from J, with 10 bases between. The CDR3 loop spans 15 amino acids. The CDR3 sequence is CASSLDEGYTDTQYF. The CDR3 region has the DNA TGTGCCAGCAGCTTAGACGAGGGGTACACAGATACGCAGTATTTT.

J is TRBJ2-7 and V is TRBV5-1; D is uncertain. The CDR3 consists of 15 residues. Trimming pared 0 bases from V and 6 bases from J, leaving 16 bases between. Looked up from germline, CDR1 is SGHRS and CDR2 is YFSETQ. The CDR3 DNA reads TGCGCCAGCAGCTTGGTTGGGGAAGGGTCATCCGAGCAGTACTTC. It yields the protein CASSLVGEGSSEQYF. Using reference TRBV5-1 and TRBJ2-7 for the parts outside the CDR3, the full variable domain is KAGVTQTPRYLIKTRGQQVTLSCSPISGHRSVSWYQQTPGQGLQFLFEYFSETQRNKGNFPGRFSGRQFSNSRSEMNVSTLELGDSALYLCASSLVGEGSSEQYFGPGTRLTVT.

This clonotype was seen just once. The CDR3 sequence: CAWSPHTSGANVLTF. CDR3 nucleotide sequence: TGTGCCTGGAGTCCTCACACCTCTGGGGCCAACGTCCTGACTTTC. The chain carries TRBV30 and TRBJ2-6, with no clear D. Per the germline V gene, CDR1 is GTSNPN and CDR2 is SVGIG (reference sequence). The CDR3 sequence is 15 residues long. Trimming left V 2 bases short and J 0 bases short, with 8 bases between.

In the case of this clonotype: A read error may explain this, as a much larger clone is one base away. The V and J genes are TRBV5-5 and TRBJ2-7, with D unclear. Between the trimmed V and J ends, which lost 4 bases and 2 bases, there was a span of 4 bases. Germline CDR1 and CDR2: SGHKS and YYEKEE (reference sequence). This CDR3 is 11 amino acids long. The CDR3 protein is CASSVAYEQYF. CDR3 DNA: TGTGCCAGCAGCGTAGCCTACGAGCAGTACTTC. Using reference TRBV5-5 and TRBJ2-7 for the parts outside the CDR3, the full variable domain is DAGVTQSPTHLIKTRGQQVTLRCSPISGHKSVSWYQQVLGQGPQFIFQYYEKEERGRGNFPDRFSARQFPNYSSELNVNALLLGDSALYLCASSVAYEQYFGPGTRLTVT.

This clonotype was recorded only once. The rearrangement joins TRBV18 to TRBJ1-1; a possible D gene is TRBD1 (5 bases). V was clipped by 4 bases and J by 10 bases, with 13 bases between them. Germline loops: CDR1 KGHSH, CDR2 LQKENI. The CDR3 extends over 12 amino acids. The CDR3 spells CASSLQGNGAFF. In DNA form, the CDR3 reads TGTGCCAGCTCACTCCAGGGAAATGGAGCTTTCTTT.

This clonotype has only a few counts. The chain links TRBV7-6 to TRBJ1-4; D is unclear. V lost 3 bases and J lost 8, with 13 bases in between. The CDR3 totals 14 residues. From germline, CDR1 is SGHVS and CDR2 FNYEAQ. CDR3 bases: TGTGCCAGCAGCTTGGCAGCGGCGCAGGAAAAACTGTTTTTT. Residues: CASSLAAAQEKLFF.

This clonotype showed up just a few times. The V gene is TRBV6-1, the J gene TRBJ2-5, with 8 bases matching TRBD1. J gave up 1 base and V 7 bases, and 8 bases lay outside the gene matches. This CDR3 has 15 amino acids. The V gene's germline CDR1 is MNHNS and CDR2 SASEGT. The CDR3 sequence: CASTRTGNGQETQYF. The CDR3 DNA reads as TGTGCCAGCACTCGGACAGGGAATGGCCAAGAGACCCAGTACTTC.

The chain carries TRBV20-1 and TRBJ2-5, with D uncertain. Germline V gene sequence: CDR1 DFQATT, CDR2 SNEGSKA (reference sequence). The CDR3 covers 13 residues. The DNA of the CDR3 is TGCAGCAGCAAGGCCCAAGGCCTGGAGACCCAGTACTTC. Translation gives CSSKAQGLETQYF.

J is TRBJ2-7 and V is TRBV25-1; unclear D gene. The germline V gene encodes CDR1 MGHDK and CDR2 SYGVNS. Deletions cut 3 bases from V and 7 bases from J, with 13 bases between. CDR3 length: 13 residues. The CDR3 reads CASSDPWISEQYF. The DNA for the CDR3 is TGTGCCAGCAGTGACCCCTGGATTTCGGAGCAGTACTTC.

The chain is built from TRBV6-6 and TRBJ2-1; possible D gene TRBD1, 6 bases. This CDR3 is built from 15 residues. The germline CDR1 and CDR2 sequences are MNHNY and SVGAGI (reference sequence). The V end lost 2 bases, the J end lost 0 bases, and 8 bases lay between the germline ends. CDR3: CASSYTGSSYNEQFF. The CDR3, as DNA: TGTGCCAGCAGTTACACAGGGAGCTCCTACAATGAGCAGTTCTTC.

This clonotype was observed a few times. Relative to the germline gene, one junction end is altered; a read error may explain this. The chain has TRBV5-6 and TRBJ2-5; D may be TRBD1 or TRBD2 (5 bases each). Germline values: CDR1 SGHDT, CDR2 YYEEEE. CDR3 length equals 12 residues. CDR3 nucleotide sequence: TGTGCCAGCAGCTTGGCCGGGGCCCTGCCCCACTTC. Translation gives CASSLAGALPHF.

By share of the sample, this clonotype is medium-sized. The chain links TRBV6-1 to TRBJ2-5, with D uncertain. Between the trimmed V and J ends, which lost 1 base and 5 bases, there was a span of 5 bases. This CDR3 is 12 amino acids long. Germline V CDR1 and CDR2: MNHNS, SASEGT. In DNA, the CDR3 is TGTGCCAGCAGTGAAGGATGGGAGACCCAGTACTTC. Translated, it gives CASSEGWETQYF.

V is TRBV15 and J is TRBJ1-2; no clear D. CDR3 length equals 16 residues. Trimming took 1 base from V and 3 from J, leaving 15 bases between them. Germline CDR1 reads LNHNV; CDR2 reads YYDKDF (reference sequence). In DNA form, the CDR3 reads TGTGCCACCAGCAGAGGGGTTGAACGAACGCACTATGGCTACACCTTC. Its translation: CATSRGVERTHYGYTF.

The V call is TRBV3-1, the J call TRBJ2-1; perhaps TRBD2 as D (6 bases). Trimming took off 4 bases at V and 0 bases at J, with 16 bases between the two ends. CDR1 is LGHDT, CDR2 YNNKEL, per germline (reference sequence). This CDR3 has 17 amino acids. The CDR3 protein is CASSPRGGGVSYNEQFF. The CDR3, as DNA: TGTGCCAGCAGCCCCCGAGGCGGCGGGGTCTCCTACAATGAGCAGTTCTTC.

The V gene is TRBV12-3 or TRBV12-4, the J gene TRBJ1-6; 7 bases align to TRBD1. This CDR3 contains 15 residues. With 1 base clipped from V and 5 bases from J, the junction kept 2 bases outside the gene matches. This chain's CDR3 is CASSLGGQNNSPLHF. The CDR3 nucleotides read TGTGCCAGCAGTTTAGGGGGACAGAATAATTCACCCCTCCACTTT.

V usage is TRBV7-6 and J usage is TRBJ2-7; D possibly corresponds to TRBD1 (6 bases). Germline V gene data show CDR1 as SGHVS and CDR2 as FNYEAQ. The CDR3 consists of 15 residues. With 1 base removed from V and 3 bases from J, the gap between germline ends came to 13 bases. This CDR3 reads CASSLGQGMIYEQYF. The DNA of the CDR3 is TGTGCCAGCAGCTTAGGGCAGGGGATGATCTACGAGCAGTACTTC. Together with reference TRBV7-6 and TRBJ2-7, the CDR3 gives the full variable domain: GAGVSQSPRYKVTKRGQDVALRCDPISGHVSLYWYRQALGQGPEFLTYFNYEAQQDKSGLPNDRFSAERPEGSISTLTIQRTEQRDSAMYRCASSLGQGMIYEQYFGPGTRLTVT.

The CDR3: CASSSPGSAFF. The CDR3, as DNA: TGTGCCAGCAGTTCCCCAGGTAGCGCTTTCTTT. This chain uses TRBV12-3 or TRBV12-4 with TRBJ1-1; no firm D call. V gave up 4 bases and J gave up 11 bases, with 11 bases separating them. This CDR3 comprises 11 residues.

V usage is TRBV29-1 and J usage is TRBJ2-7; D is perhaps TRBD1 (6 bases). Germline CDR1 is SQVTM and CDR2 is ANQGSEA. V lost 0 bases and J 9 bases, leaving 21 bases between the germline ends. This CDR3 spans 15 amino acids. CDR3 residues: CSVEEGRGREAGQYF. The CDR3 coding sequence is TGCAGCGTTGAAGAGGGAAGGGGGAGAGAGGCGGGGCAGTACTTC.

This sequence joins TRBV29-1 and TRBJ2-5; 11 bases are a match to TRBD2. Per germline, CDR1 SQVTM and CDR2 ANQGSEA. There are 14 residues in the CDR3. V trimming: 5 bases; J trimming: 5 bases; junction bases outside the gene matches: 7. The CDR3 loop reads CSVRLAGKLETQYF. The CDR3 bases are TGCAGCGTTCGACTAGCGGGAAAACTGGAGACCCAGTACTTC.

J is TRBJ1-5 and V is TRBV20-1; D ambiguous. V shed 3 bases and J shed 0 bases, with 9 bases lying between them. This CDR3 comprises 14 residues. Per germline, CDR1 DFQATT and CDR2 SNEGSKA (reference sequence). CDR3 residues: CSARRDYSNQPQHF. CDR3 coding DNA: TGCAGTGCTAGGCGGGATTATAGCAATCAGCCCCAGCATTTT.

Written as DNA, the CDR3 is TGTGCCACCACAAAAAGGGAGAACTACGAGCAGTACTTC. Its translation is CATTKRENYEQYF. The J gene is TRBJ2-7, the V gene TRBV24-1, with a weak D call TRBD2 (5 bases). Trimming removed 8 bases at V and 3 bases at J, with 13 bases between. The CDR3 is 13 amino acids. Germline V CDR1 and CDR2: KGHDR, SFDVKD.

As DNA, the CDR3 is TGCGCCAGCAGGTCGGGGCCGCGCACTGAAGCTTTCTTT. It codes for CASRSGPRTEAFF. The rearrangement joins TRBV5-1 to TRBJ1-1, with D perhaps matching TRBD1 (5 bases). The CDR3 has 13 residues. The V end lost 5 bases, the J end lost 4 bases, and 12 bases lay between the germline ends. Germline-derived CDR1 and CDR2 are SGHRS and YFSETQ. The full variable domain, completed using reference TRBV5-1 and TRBJ1-1, is KAGVTQTPRYLIKTRGQQVTLSCSPISGHRSVSWYQQTPGQGLQFLFEYFSETQRNKGNFPGRFSGRQFSNSRSEMNVSTLELGDSALYLCASRSGPRTEAFFGQGTRLTVV.

This clonotype was observed a handful of times. This chain joins TRBV7-9 and TRBJ2-7; D unresolved. The germline gives CDR1 SEHNR, CDR2 FQNEAQ (reference sequence). Trimming removed 2 bases from V and 1 base from J, with 6 bases in between. This CDR3 spans 13 amino acids. The CDR3 spells CASSLWGSYEQYF. In nucleotides, the CDR3 is TGTGCCAGCAGCTTATGGGGATCCTACGAGCAGTACTTC.

The rearrangement uses TRBV4-2 and TRBJ1-5; D ambiguous. The CDR3 length is 15 residues. Germline CDR1 reads LGHNA; CDR2 reads YNFKEQ. Deletions cut 3 bases from V and 0 bases from J, with 9 bases between. The CDR3 DNA reads as TGTGCCAGCAGCCAGGAGTTCCATAGCAATCAGCCCCAGCATTTT. It encodes CASSQEFHSNQPQHF.

The table lists this clonotype with a few counts. The chain is built from TRBV3-1 and TRBJ2-1, with TRBD2 identical over 9 bases. The length of the CDR3 is 15 residues. The J segment lost 9 bases and the V segment lost 4 bases, leaving 10 bases of the junction unmatched. Germline-derived CDR1 and CDR2 are LGHDT and YNNKEL (reference sequence). The CDR3 coding sequence is TGTGCCAGCAGCCCCAGACTAGCGGAAATAGGTGAGCAGTTCTTC. Its translation is CASSPRLAEIGEQFF.

Here the CDR3 reads CASSVASGGANEQYV. The CDR3, as DNA: TGTGCCAGCAGCGTAGCTAGCGGGGGGGCAAACGAGCAGTACGTC. The chain is built from TRBV9 and TRBJ2-7, with TRBD2 identical over 12 bases. The germline V gene has CDR1 SGDLS and CDR2 YYNGEE. The ends lost 0 bases at V and 5 bases at J; junction bases unmatched: 3. The CDR3 contains 15 residues.

The gene calls are TRBV29-1 and TRBJ2-1, with TRBD2 as a possible D gene (7 bases). The V and J ends lost 5 bases and 8 bases respectively, with 19 bases between them. Germline CDR1 reads SQVTM; CDR2 reads ANQGSEA. CDR3 length: 14 amino acids. As DNA, the CDR3 is TGCAGCGTTTCTCTGAGGGGGGGCCTCGATGAGCAGTTCTTC. Residues: CSVSLRGGLDEQFF.

The V call is TRBV6-4, the J call TRBJ2-3, with a weak D call TRBD2 (6 bases). This CDR3 is built from 15 residues. Germline V CDR1 and CDR2: MRHNA, SNTAGT. Trimming pared 5 bases from V and 4 bases from J, leaving 16 bases between. The CDR3 loop is CASSPQLASSDTQYF. CDR3 coding DNA: TGTGCCAGCAGTCCCCAGCTAGCGAGTTCAGATACGCAGTATTTT.

This clonotype was picked up one time. The V and J genes are TRBV25-1 and TRBJ1-1; possible D gene TRBD1, 5 bases. This CDR3 has 14 residues. V dropped 3 bases and J dropped 4 bases, with 12 bases sitting between them. Germline loops: CDR1 MGHDK, CDR2 SYGVNS. In DNA form, the CDR3 reads TGTGCCAGCAGTGATTCAGGGAGGGGCACTGAAGCTTTCTTT. Its translation is CASSDSGRGTEAFF.